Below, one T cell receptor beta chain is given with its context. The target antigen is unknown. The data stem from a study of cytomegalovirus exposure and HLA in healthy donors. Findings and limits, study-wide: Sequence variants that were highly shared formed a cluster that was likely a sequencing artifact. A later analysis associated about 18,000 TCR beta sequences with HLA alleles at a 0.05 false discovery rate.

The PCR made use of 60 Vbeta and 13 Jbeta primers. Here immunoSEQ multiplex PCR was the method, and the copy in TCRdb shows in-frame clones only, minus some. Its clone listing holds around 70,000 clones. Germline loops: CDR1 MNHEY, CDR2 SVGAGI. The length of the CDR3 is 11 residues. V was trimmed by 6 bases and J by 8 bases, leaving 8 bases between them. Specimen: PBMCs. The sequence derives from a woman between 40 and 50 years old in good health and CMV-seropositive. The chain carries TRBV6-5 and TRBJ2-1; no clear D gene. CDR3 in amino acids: CASREADEQFF. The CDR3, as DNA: TGTGCCAGCAGAGAGGCTGATGAGCAGTTCTTC.